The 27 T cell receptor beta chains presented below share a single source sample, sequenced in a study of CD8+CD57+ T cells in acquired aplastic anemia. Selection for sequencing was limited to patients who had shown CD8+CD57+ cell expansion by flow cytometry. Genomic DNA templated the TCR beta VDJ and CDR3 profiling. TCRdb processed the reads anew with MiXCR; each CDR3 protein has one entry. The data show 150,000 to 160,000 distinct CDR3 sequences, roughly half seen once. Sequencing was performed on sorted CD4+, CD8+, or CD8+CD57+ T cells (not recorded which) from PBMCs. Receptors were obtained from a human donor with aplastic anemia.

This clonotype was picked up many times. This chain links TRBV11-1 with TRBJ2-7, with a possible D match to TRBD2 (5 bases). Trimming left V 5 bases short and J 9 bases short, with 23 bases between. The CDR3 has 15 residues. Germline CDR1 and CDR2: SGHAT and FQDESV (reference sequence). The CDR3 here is CASSPLGEGAVWQYF. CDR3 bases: TGTGCCAGCAGCCCCCTGGGCGAGGGTGCCGTCTGGCAGTACTTC. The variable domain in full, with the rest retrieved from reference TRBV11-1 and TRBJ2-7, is EAEVAQSPRYKITEKSQAVAFWCDPISGHATLYWYRQILGQGPELLVQFQDESVVDDSQLPKDRFSAERLKGVDSTLKIQPAELGDSAMYLCASSPLGEGAVWQYFGPGTRLTVT.

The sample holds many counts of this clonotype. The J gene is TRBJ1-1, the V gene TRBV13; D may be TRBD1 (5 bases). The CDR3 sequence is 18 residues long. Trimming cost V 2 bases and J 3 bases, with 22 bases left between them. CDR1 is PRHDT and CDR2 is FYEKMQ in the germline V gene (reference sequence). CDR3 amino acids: CASSLSDGGGVRYTEAFF. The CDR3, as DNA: TGTGCCAGCAGCTTATCGGATGGGGGAGGTGTTCGGTACACTGAAGCTTTCTTT.

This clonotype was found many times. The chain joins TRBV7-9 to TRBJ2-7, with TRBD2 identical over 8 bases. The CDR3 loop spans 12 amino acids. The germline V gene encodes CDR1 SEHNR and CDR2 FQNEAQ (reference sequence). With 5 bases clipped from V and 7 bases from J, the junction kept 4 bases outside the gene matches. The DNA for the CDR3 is TGTGCCAGCAGCCCTACGGGGGGGGAGCAGTACTTC. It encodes CASSPTGGEQYF.

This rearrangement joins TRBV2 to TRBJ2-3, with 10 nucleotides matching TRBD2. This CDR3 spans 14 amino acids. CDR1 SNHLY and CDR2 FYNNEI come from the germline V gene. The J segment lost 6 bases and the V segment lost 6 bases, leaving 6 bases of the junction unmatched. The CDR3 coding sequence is TGTGCCAGCAGGGATAGCGGGGGGTTGGATACGCAGTATTTT. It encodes CASRDSGGLDTQYF.

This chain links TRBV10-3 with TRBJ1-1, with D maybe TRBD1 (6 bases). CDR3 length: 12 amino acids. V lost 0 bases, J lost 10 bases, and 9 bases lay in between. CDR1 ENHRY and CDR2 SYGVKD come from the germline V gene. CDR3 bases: TGTGCCATCAGTGAGTCTTTAGGGGGAGCTTTCTTT. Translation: CAISESLGGAFF.

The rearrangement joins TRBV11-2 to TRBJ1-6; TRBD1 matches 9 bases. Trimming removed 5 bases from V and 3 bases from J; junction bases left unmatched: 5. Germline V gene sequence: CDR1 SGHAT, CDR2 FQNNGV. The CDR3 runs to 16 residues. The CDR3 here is CASSITGGLYNSPLHF. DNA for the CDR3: TGTGCCAGCAGCATCACAGGGGGCCTCTATAATTCACCCCTCCACTTT.

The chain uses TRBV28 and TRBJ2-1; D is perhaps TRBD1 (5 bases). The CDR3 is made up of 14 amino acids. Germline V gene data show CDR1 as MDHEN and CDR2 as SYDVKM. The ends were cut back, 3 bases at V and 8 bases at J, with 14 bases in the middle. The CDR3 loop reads CASSLGSGSDEQFF. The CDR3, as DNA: TGTGCCAGCAGTTTGGGTTCAGGGTCTGATGAGCAGTTCTTC. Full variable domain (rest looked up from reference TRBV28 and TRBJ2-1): DVKVTQSSRYLVKRTGEKVFLECVQDMDHENMFWYRQDPGLGLRLIYFSYDVKMKEKGDIPEGYSVSREKKERFSLILESASTNQTSMYLCASSLGSGSDEQFFGPGTRLTVL.

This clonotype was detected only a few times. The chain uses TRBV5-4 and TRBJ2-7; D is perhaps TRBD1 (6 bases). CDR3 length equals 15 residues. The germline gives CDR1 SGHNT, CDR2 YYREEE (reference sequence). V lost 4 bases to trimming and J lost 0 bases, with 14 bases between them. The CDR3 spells CASSQQGPTSYEQYF. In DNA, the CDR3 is TGTGCCAGCAGCCAGCAGGGGCCTACCTCCTACGAGCAGTACTTC.

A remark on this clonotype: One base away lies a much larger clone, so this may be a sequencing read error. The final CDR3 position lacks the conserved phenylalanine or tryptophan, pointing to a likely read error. The CDR3 nucleotides are TGCGCCAGCAGCCAAGATCCCTACGCCACCTACAATGAGCAGTTCCTC. Amino acids: CASSQDPYATYNEQFL. The J gene is TRBJ2-1, the V gene TRBV4-1; the D is unclear. CDR3 length equals 16 residues. Deletions cut 0 bases from V and 2 bases from J, with 11 bases between. The V gene's germline CDR1 is MGHRA and CDR2 YSYEKL.

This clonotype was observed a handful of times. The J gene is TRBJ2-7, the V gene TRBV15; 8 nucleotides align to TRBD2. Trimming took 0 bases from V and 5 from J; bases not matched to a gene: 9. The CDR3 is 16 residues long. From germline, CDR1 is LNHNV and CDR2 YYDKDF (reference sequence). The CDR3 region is CATSRDPAGLVHEQYF. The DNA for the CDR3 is TGTGCCACCAGCAGAGATCCCGCGGGACTAGTCCACGAGCAGTACTTC.

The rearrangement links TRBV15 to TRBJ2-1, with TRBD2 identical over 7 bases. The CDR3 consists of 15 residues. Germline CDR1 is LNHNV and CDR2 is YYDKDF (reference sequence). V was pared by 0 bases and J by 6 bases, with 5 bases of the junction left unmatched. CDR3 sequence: CATSRDQAGSNEQFF. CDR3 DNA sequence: TGTGCCACCAGCAGAGATCAAGCGGGGAGCAATGAGCAGTTCTTC.

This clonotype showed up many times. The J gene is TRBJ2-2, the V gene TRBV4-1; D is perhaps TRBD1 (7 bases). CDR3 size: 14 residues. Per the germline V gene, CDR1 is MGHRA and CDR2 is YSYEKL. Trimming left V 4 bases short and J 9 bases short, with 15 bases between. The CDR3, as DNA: TGCGCCAGCAGCCCAGGGGGGTGGGTCCGGGAGCTGTTTTTT. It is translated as CASSPGGWVRELFF.

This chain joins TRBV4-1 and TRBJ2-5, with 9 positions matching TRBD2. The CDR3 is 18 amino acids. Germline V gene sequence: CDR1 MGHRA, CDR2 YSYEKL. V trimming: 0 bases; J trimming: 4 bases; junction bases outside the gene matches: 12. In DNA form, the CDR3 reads TGCGCCAGCAGCCAAGATTTAGAGCGGGGGGCCTCCTTAGAGACCCAGTACTTC. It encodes CASSQDLERGASLETQYF.

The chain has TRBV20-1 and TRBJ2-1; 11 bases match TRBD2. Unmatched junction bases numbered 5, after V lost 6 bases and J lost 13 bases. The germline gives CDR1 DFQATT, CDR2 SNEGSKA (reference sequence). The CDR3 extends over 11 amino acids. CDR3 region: CSASSGRAQFF. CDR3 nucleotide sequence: TGCAGTGCGAGTAGCGGGAGGGCCCAGTTCTTC.

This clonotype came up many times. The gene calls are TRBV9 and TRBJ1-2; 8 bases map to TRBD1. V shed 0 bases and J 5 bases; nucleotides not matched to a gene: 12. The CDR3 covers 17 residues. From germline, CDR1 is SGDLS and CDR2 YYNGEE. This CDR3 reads CASSVVETGAGYYGYTF. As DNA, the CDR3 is TGTGCCAGCAGCGTAGTAGAGACAGGGGCTGGGTATTATGGCTACACCTTC.

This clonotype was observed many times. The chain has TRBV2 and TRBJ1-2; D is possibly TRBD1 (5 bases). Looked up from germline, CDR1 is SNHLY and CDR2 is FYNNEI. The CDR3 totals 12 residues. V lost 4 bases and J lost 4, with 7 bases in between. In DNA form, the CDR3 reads TGTGCCAGCAGTGGGACAAGCTATGGCTACACCTTC. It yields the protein CASSGTSYGYTF.

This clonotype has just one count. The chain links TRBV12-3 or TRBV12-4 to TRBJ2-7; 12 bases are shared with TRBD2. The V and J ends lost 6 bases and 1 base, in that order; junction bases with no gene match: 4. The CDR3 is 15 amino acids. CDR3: CASRSGLAGSYEQYF. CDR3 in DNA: TGTGCCAGCAGGTCAGGACTAGCGGGGTCCTACGAGCAGTACTTC.

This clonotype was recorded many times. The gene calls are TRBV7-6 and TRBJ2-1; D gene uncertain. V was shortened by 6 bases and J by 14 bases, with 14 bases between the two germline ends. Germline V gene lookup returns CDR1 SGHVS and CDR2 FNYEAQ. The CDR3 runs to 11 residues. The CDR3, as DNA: TGTGCCAGCAGTTCCGACAAGGTGAAGTTCTTC. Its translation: CASSSDKVKFF.

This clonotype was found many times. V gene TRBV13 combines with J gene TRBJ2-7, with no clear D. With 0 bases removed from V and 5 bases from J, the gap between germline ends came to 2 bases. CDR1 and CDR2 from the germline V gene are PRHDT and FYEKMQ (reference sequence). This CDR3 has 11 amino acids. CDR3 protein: CASSLGHEQYF. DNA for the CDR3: TGTGCCAGCAGCTTAGGTCACGAGCAGTACTTC.

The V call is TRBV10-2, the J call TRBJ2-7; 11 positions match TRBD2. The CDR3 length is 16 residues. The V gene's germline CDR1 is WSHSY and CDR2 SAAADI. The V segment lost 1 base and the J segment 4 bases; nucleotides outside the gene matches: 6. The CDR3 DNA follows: TGCGCCAGCAGTGAGTACTTAGCGGGAGGGCAGTACGAGCAGTACTTC. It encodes CASSEYLAGGQYEQYF.

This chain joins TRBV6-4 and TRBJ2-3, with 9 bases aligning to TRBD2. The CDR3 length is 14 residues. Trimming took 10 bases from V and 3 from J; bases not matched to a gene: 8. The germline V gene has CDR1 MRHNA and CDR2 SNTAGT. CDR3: CATEAGGITDTQYF. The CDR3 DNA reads TGTGCCACCGAAGCGGGGGGCATTACAGATACGCAGTATTTT.

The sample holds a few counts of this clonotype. Here the CDR3 DNA reads TGCAGCGTGGAACGCAACGTCGGTGGGTACTATGGCTACACCTTC. It encodes CSVERNVGGYYGYTF. The rearrangement uses TRBV29-1 and TRBJ1-2; D is unclear. The CDR3 is 15 residues long. Trimming cost V 6 bases and J 3 bases, with 20 bases left between them. Germline V gene data show CDR1 as SQVTM and CDR2 as ANQGSEA.

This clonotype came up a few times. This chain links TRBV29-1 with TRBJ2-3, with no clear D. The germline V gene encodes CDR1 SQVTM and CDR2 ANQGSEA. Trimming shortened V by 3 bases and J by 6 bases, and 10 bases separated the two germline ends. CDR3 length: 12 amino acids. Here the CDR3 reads CSVEAARDTQYF. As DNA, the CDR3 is TGCAGCGTTGAGGCGGCGAGGGATACGCAGTATTTT.

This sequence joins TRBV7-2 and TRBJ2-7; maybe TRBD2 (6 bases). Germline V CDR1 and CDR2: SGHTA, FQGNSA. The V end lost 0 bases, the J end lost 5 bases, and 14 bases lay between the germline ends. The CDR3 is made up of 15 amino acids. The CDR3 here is CASSLASGADHEQYF. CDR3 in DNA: TGTGCCAGCAGCTTAGCATCGGGAGCTGATCACGAGCAGTACTTC.

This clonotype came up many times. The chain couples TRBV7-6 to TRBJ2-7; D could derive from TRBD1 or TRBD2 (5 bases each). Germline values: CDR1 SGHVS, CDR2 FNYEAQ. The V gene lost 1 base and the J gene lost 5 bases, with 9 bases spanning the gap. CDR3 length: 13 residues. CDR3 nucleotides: TGTGCCAGCAGCTTAGGGGGGAGCGACGAGCAGTACTTC. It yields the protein CASSLGGSDEQYF.

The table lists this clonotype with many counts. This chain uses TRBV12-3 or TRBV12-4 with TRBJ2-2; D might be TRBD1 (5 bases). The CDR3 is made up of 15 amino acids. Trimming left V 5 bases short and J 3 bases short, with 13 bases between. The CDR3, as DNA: TGTGCCAGCAGTGAAGACAGACCTCACACCGGGGAGCTGTTTTTT. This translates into CASSEDRPHTGELFF.

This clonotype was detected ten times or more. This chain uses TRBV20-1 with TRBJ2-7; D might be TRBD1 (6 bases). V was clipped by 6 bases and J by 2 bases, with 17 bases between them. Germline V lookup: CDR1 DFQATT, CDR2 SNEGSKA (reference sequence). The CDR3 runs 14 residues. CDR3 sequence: CSAKGQYLTYEQYF. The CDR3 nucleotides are TGCAGTGCCAAAGGACAGTATCTGACCTACGAGCAGTACTTC.